This TCR beta chain was recovered during a study of blood T cells in healthy people across ages. With respect to this clonotype: Its antigen remains unidentified. Its ends do not fully match the called genes, so a read error is possible.

Then a second PCR, running about 7 to 11 cycles, was carried out with a sample-barcoded 5' primer and a J-beta primer mix. A minimum of 2.5 million CDR3-containing paired-end reads was obtained for each sample. From the 5' RACE reads, TCRdb called clonotypes with MiXCR, one entry per CDR3 protein. The sample holds under 1,100,000 distinct CDR3 sequences, around 25% seen once. Points from the study as a whole: Estimates based on one million T cells were treated as lower bounds.

Germline CDR1 reads DFQATT; CDR2 reads SNEGSKA (reference sequence). CDR3 size: 14 residues. These data were likewise used in another study, on T cells of mothers and their children. That publication notes: Every mother produced more than 8.5 million TCR beta CDR3 reads, whereas every child provided 3 million to 3.5 million.

The TCR comes from a girl aged 2 to 10 in good health. The chain recombines TRBV20-1 with TRBJ2-5, with TRBD1 matching over 7 bases. Sequenced material: blood. The CDR3 sequence: CSARDLRTGETQYF. For the CDR3, the DNA is TGCAGTGCTAGAGATTTGCGTACAGGGGAGACCCAGTATTTC.